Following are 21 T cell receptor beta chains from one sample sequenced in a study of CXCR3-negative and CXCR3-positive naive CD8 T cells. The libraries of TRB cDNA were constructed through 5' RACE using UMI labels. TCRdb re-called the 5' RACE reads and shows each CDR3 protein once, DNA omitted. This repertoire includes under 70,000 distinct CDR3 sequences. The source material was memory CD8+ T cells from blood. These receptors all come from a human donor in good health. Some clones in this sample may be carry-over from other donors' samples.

The CDR3 here is CASSWTSGDNEQFF. J is TRBJ2-1 and V is TRBV7-3; checking the TCRdb D call of TRBD2 is not possible without DNA. This CDR3 has 14 amino acids. Germline V lookup: CDR1 SGHTA, CDR2 FQGTGA.

The CDR3 sequence is CASDQTGTDTQYF. This chain connects TRBV7-9 to TRBJ2-3; lacking DNA, the TRBD1 call made by TCRdb goes unchecked. Germline CDR1 is SEHNR and CDR2 is FQNEAQ (reference sequence). The CDR3 has 13 residues. Using reference TRBV7-9 and TRBJ2-3 for the parts outside the CDR3, the full variable domain is DTGVSQNPRHKITKRGQNVTFRCDPISEHNRLYWYRQTLGQGPEFLTYFQNEAQLEKSRLLSDRFSAERPKGSFSTLEIQRTEQGDSAMYLCASDQTGTDTQYFGPGTRLTVL.

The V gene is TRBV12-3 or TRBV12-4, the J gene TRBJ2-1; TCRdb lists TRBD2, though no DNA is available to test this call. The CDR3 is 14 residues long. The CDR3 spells CASSTADGPYEQFF.

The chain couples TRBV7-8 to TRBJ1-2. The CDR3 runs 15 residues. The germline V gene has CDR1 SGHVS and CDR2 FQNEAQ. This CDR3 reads CASSKASGEAYGYTF.

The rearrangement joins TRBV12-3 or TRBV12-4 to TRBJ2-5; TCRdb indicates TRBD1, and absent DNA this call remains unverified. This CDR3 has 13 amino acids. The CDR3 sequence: CASSGTNQETQYF.

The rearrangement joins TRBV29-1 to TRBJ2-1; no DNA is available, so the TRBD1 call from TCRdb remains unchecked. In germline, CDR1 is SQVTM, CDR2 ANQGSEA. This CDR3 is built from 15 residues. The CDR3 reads CSVRGQGASYNEQFF.

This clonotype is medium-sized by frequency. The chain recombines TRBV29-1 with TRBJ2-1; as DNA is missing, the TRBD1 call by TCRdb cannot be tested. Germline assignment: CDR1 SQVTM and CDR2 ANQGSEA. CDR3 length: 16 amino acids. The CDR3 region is CSVEAPDRSSYNEQFF.

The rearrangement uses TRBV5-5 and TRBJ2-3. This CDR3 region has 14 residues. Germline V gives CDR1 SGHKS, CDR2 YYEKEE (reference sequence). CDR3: CASSFSRLADTQYF. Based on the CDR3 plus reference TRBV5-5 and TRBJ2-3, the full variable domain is DAGVTQSPTHLIKTRGQQVTLRCSPISGHKSVSWYQQVLGQGPQFIFQYYEKEERGRGNFPDRFSARQFPNYSSELNVNALLLGDSALYLCASSFSRLADTQYFGPGTRLTVL.

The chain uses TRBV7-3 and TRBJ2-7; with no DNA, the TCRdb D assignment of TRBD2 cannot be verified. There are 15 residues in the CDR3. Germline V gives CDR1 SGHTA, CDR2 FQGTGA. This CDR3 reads CASSTGAGGIYEQYF.

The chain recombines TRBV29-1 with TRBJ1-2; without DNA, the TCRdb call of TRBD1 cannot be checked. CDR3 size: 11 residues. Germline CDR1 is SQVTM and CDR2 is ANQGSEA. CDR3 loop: CSVPGGIGYTF.

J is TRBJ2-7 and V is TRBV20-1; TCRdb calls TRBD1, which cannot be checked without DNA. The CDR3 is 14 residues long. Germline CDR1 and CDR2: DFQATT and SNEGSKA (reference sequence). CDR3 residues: CSAGSGDAAYEQYF.

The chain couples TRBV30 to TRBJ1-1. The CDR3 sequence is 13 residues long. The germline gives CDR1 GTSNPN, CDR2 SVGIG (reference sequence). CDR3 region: CAWSIGPYTEAFF. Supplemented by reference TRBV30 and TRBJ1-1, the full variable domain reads SQTIHQWPATLVQPVGSPLSLECTVEGTSNPNLYWYRQAAGRGLQLLFYSVGIGQISSEVPQNLSASRPQDRQFILSSKKLLLSDSGFYLCAWSIGPYTEAFFGQGTRLTVV.

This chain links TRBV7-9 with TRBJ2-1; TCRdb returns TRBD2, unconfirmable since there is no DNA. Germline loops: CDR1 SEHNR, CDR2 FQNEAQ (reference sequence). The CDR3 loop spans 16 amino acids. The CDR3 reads CASSTPTSVSYNEQFF.

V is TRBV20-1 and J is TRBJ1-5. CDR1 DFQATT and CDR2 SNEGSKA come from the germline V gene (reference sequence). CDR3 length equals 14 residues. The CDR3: CSAGDEFSNQPQHF.

The CDR3 protein is CAISERVDEQFF. This chain links TRBV10-3 with TRBJ2-1. The CDR3 is 12 residues long. From germline, CDR1 is ENHRY and CDR2 SYGVKD.

The CDR3 reads CSASRGDTEAFF. The V call is TRBV20-1, the J call TRBJ1-1; the TCRdb call, TRBD1, lacks DNA for checking. There are 12 residues in the CDR3. CDR1 DFQATT and CDR2 SNEGSKA come from the germline V gene (reference sequence).

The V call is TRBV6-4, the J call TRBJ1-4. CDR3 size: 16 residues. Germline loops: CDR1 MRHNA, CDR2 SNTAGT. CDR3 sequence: CASSDPIIRVNEKLFF.

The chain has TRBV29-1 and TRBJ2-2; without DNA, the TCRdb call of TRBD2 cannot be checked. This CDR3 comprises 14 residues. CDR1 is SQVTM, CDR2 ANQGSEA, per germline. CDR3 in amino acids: CSVLGGRSTGELFF.

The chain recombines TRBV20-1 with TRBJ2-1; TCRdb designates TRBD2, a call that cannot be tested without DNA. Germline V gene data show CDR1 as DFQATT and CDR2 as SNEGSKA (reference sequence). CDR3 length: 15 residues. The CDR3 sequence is CSARSAERENNEQFF.

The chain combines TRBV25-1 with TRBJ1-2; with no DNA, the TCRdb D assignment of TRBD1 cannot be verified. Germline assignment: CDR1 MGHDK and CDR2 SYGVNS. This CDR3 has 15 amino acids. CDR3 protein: CARFPGQGANYGYTF.

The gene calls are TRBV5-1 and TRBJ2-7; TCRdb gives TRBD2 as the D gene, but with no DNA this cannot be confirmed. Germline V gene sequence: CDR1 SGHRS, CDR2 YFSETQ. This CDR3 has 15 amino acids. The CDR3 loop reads CASSLGFSGGYEQYF.